This TCR beta chain is from a study of blood T cell repertoires in COVID-19. As for the study in general: PBMCs, B-cell-depleted T cells, or T cells provided the cDNA or gDNA that made up the material.

This clone showed up just a few times. The Seattle patients, enrolled during active infection, were followed longitudinally. Repertoires were generated with immunoSEQ multiplex PCR, while TCRdb's copy carries only in-frame clones and drops some. The sample has roughly 230,000 clones, 90% seen once. Trimming cost V 2 bases and J 4 bases; bases outside gene matches: 11. Germline V gene lookup returns CDR1 SGHRS and CDR2 YFSETQ. The CDR3 consists of 16 residues. This chain connects TRBV5-1 to TRBJ1-2; 7 bases fit TRBD1. The receptor's source is a woman aged 60-75 years with COVID-19, enrolled during active disease. The source material was peripheral blood. The CDR3 region is CASSFSTGDVGYGYTF. The CDR3 bases are TGCGCCAGCAGCTTCAGCACAGGGGATGTAGGCTATGGCTACACCTTC. The full variable domain, in which reference TRBV5-1 and TRBJ1-2 provide the parts outside the CDR3, is KAGVTQTPRYLIKTRGQQVTLSCSPISGHRSVSWYQQTPGQGLQFLFEYFSETQRNKGNFPGRFSGRQFSNSRSEMNVSTLELGDSALYLCASSFSTGDVGYGYTFGSGTRLTVV.